This T cell receptor beta chain was retrieved from a study of T cell repertoires in cytomegalovirus infection. Each CDR3 protein is one row after TCRdb ran MiXCR on the reads. The table shows fewer than 300,000 distinct CDR3 sequences, with roughly 24% occurring only once. CDR1 is MNHEY, CDR2 SVGAGI, per germline. The CDR3 runs to 17 residues. J gave up 3 bases and V 5 bases, and 11 bases lay outside the gene matches. This clonotype was detected many times. The V call is TRBV6-5, the J call TRBJ2-1; TRBD2 aligns across 9 bases. This TCR was recovered from a human donor in good health (CMV status not recorded). Some clones in this sample may be carry-over from other donors' samples. Sample: PBMCs. The CDR3 DNA is TGTGCCAGCAGTAAAGGGTTAGCGGGAGCGAACTACAATGAGCAGTTCTTC. Amino acid sequence: CASSKGLAGANYNEQFF.